This TCR beta chain was documented in a study of shared clonotypes between healthy human individuals. Generated by immunoSEQ multiplex PCR, the TCRdb table keeps only in-frame clones and is missing some. The table includes around 940,000 clones, around three quarters detected once. Germline V gene sequence: CDR1 MDHEN, CDR2 SYDVKM. This CDR3 contains 14 residues. V lost 5 bases and J lost 1, with 11 bases in between. The genes are TRBV28 and TRBJ1-2; no clear D gene. The sequenced sample was memory CD4+ T cells sorted from blood. The subset: CD45RA-negative fraction. The receptor was isolated from a man aged 18 to 30 in good health. The CDR3 DNA sequence: TGTGCCAGCAGTCAATCGGACTTTAACTATGGCTACACCTTC. Its translation: CASSQSDFNYGYTF.